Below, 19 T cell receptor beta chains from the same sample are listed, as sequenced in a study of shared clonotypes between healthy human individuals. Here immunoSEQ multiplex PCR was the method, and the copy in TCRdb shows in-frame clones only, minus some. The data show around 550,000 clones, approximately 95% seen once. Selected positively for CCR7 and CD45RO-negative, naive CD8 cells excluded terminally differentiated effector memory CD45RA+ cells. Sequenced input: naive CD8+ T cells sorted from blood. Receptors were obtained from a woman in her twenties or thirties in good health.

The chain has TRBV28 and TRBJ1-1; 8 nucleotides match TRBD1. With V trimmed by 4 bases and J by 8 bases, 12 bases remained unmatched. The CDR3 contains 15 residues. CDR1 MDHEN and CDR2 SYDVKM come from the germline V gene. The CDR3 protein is CASSWDRRTRPEAFF. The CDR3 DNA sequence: TGTGCCAGCAGTTGGGACAGGAGGACCCGTCCCGAAGCTTTCTTT. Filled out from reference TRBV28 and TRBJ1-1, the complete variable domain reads DVKVTQSSRYLVKRTGEKVFLECVQDMDHENMFWYRQDPGLGLRLIYFSYDVKMKEKGDIPEGYSVSREKKERFSLILESASTNQTSMYLCASSWDRRTRPEAFFGQGTRLTVV.

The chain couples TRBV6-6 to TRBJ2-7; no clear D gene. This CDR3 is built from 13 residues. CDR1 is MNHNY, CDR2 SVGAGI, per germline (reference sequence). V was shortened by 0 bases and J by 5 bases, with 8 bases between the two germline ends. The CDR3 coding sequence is TGTGCCAGCAGTTACTCGAAGTCCCACGAGCAGTACTTC. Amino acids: CASSYSKSHEQYF.

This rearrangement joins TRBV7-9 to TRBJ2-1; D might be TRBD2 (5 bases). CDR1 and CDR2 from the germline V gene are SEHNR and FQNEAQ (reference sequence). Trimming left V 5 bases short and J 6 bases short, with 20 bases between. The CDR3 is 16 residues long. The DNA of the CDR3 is TGTGCCAGCAGCGCGGCTAGCTTCCCCTTGGGCAATGAGCAGTTCTTC. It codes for CASSAASFPLGNEQFF.

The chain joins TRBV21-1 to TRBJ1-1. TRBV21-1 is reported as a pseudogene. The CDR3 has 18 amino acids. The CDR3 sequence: CASRSSFIATQIRTEAFF. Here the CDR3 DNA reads TGTGCCAGCAGGAGCTCCTTCATAGCTACACAAATTCGCACTGAAGCTTTCTTT.

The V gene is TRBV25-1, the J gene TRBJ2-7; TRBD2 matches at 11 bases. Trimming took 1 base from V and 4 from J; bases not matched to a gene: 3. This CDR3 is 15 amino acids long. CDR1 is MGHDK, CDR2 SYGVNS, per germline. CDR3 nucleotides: TGTGCCAGCAGTGAATTAACTAGCGGGAGTTACGAGCAGTACTTC. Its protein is CASSELTSGSYEQYF.

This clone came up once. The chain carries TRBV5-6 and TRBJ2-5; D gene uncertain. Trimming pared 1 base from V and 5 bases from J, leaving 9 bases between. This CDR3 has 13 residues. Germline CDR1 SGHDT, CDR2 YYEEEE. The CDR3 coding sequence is TGTGCCAGCAGCTTGCAGTCTGTGGAGACCCAGTACTTC. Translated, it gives CASSLQSVETQYF.

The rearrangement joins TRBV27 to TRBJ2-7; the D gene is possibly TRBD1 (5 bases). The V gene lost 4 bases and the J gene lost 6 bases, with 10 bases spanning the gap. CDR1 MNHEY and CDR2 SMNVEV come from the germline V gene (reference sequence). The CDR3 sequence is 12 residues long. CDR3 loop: CASSYQGGEQYF. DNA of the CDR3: TGTGCCAGCAGTTATCAGGGCGGCGAGCAGTACTTC.

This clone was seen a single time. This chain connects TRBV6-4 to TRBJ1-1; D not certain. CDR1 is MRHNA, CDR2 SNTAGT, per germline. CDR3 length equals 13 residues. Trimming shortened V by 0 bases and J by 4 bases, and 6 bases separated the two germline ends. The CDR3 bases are TGTGCCAGCAGTGACTCGAAATCCACTGAAGCTTTCTTT. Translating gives CASSDSKSTEAFF.

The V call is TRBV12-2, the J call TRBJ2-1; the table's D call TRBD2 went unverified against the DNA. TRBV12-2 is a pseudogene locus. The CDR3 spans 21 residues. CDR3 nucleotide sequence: TGTGCAAGTCGCCCCCGTCGAAGGTTAGCGGGAGGGCCTTGCACCCAAAATGAGCAGTTCTTC. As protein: CASRPRRRLAGGPCTQNEQFF.

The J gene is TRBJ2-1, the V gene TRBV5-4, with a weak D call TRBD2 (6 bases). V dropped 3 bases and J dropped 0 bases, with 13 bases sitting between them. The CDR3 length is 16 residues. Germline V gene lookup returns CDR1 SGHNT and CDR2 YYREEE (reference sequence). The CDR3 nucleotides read TGTGCCAGCAGCTGGAATCTAGCGCCCTCCTACAATGAGCAGTTCTTC. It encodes CASSWNLAPSYNEQFF.

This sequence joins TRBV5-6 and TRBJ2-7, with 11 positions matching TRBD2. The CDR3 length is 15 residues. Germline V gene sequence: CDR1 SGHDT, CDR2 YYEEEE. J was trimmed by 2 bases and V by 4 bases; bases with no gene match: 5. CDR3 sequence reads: CASSPPSGRTYEQYF. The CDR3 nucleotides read TGTGCCAGCAGCCCACCTAGCGGGAGGACCTACGAGCAGTACTTC.

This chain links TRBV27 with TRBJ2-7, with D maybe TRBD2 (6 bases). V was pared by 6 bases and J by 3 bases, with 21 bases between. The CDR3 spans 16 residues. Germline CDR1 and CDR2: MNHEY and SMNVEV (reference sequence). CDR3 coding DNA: TGTGCCAGCAGCCCAAGGTTCGGGGGACTTGGCTACGAGCAGTACTTC. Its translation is CASSPRFGGLGYEQYF.

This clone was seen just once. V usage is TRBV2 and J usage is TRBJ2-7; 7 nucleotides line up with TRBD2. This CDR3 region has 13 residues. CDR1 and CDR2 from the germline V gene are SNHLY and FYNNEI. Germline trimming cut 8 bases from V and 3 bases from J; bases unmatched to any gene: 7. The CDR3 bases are TGTGCCAGCGGGAGGGCAGCGGACTACGAGCAGTACTTC. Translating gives CASGRAADYEQYF.

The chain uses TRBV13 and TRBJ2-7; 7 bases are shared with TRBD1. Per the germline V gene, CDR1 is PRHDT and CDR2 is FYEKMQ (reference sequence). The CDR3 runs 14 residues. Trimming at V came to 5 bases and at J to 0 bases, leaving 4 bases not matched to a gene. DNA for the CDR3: TGTGCCAGCAGCAATACAGGGGCCTCCTACGAGCAGTACTTC. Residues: CASSNTGASYEQYF.

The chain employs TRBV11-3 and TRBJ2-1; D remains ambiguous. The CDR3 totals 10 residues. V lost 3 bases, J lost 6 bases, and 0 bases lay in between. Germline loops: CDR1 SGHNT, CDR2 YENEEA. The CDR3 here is CASSFNEQFF. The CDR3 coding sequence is TGTGCCAGCAGCTTCAATGAGCAGTTCTTC.

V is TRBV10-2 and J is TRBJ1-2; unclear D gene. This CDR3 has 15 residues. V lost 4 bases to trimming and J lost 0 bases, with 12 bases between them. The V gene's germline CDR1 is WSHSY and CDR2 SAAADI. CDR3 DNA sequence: TGCGCCAGCAGTGGTTTTGAGGGCCCTAACTATGGCTACACCTTC. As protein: CASSGFEGPNYGYTF.

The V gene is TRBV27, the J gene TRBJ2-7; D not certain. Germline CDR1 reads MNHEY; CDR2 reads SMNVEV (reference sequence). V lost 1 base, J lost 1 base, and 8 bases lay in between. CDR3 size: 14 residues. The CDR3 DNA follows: TGTGCCAGCAGTTTATATGCGCCTTCCTACGAGCAGTACTTC. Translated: CASSLYAPSYEQYF.

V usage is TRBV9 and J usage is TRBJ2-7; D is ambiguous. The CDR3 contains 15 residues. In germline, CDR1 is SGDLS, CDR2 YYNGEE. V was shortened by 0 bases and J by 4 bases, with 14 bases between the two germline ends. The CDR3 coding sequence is TGTGCCAGCAGCGTAGGCACCCTAACCGGTTACGAGCAGTACTTC. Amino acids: CASSVGTLTGYEQYF.

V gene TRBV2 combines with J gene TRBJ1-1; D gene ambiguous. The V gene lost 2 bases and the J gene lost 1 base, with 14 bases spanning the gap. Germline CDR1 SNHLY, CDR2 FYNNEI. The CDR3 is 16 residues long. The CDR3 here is CASSESLGKKNTEAFF. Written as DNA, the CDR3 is TGTGCCAGCAGTGAATCGCTGGGGAAGAAGAACACTGAAGCTTTCTTT. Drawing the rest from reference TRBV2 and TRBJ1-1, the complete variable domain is EPEVTQTPSHQVTQMGQEVILRCVPISNHLYFYWYRQILGQKVEFLVSFYNNEISEKSEIFDDQFSVERPDGSNFTLKIRSTKLEDSAMYFCASSESLGKKNTEAFFGQGTRLTVV.